The source of this TCR beta chain is a study of tumor and adjacent non-tumor tissue in lung cancer. The template was RNA from unsorted bulk tissue. Between August and November 2014, newly diagnosed, chemotherapy-naive lung cancer patients underwent thoracic surgery in China. A modified ARM-PCR protocol with three rounds of nested PCR amplified TCRbeta. One entry per CDR3 protein results from TCRdb running MiXCR on the multiplex PCR reads. In the table there are about 68,000 distinct CDR3 sequences, about 61% of which are singletons. The CDR3 extends over 17 amino acids. Germline values: CDR1 LGHNA, CDR2 YNFKEQ. Note on this clonotype: One end of the junction does not line up with germline, which may come from a read error.

The chain carries TRBV4-2 and TRBJ2-1; TRBD1 might be the D (6 bases). Material for sequencing was lung tumor tissue. The sequence was obtained from a man in his fifties or sixties with non-small cell lung cancer. The CDR3 DNA reads TGTGACAGCAGCCGCAGCCTCCGGGACAAGGGCTACAATGAGCAGTTCTTC. Its translation is CDSSRSLRDKGYNEQFF.